The rows below give T cell receptor beta chains drawn from one sample of a study of T cells in Graves' hyperthyroidism and ophthalmopathy. TCRdb recomputed calls from the multiplex PCR reads with MiXCR, one row per CDR3 protein. Of hundreds of thousands of distinct CDR3 sequences listed, roughly 14% were seen once; the top ten hold approximately 4.2%. Material: blood. These receptors all come from a middle-aged woman with Graves' ophthalmopathy. Both conserved end residues are trimmed from each CDR3. Each record gives: J gene, D gene, V gene, CDR3 protein. The D gene is left open where the match is weak.

J gene: TRBJ1-2; D gene: -; V gene: TRBV24-1; CDR3 protein: ATSDGPPDGYT
J gene: TRBJ2-7; D gene: TRBD1; V gene: TRBV7-2; CDR3 protein: ASRDRYSYEQY
J gene: TRBJ1-2; D gene: -; V gene: TRBV28; CDR3 protein: ASSFSGNGYT
J gene: TRBJ1-5; D gene: -; V gene: TRBV2; CDR3 protein: ASSEVGDQPQH
J gene: TRBJ1-2; D gene: -; V gene: TRBV20-1; CDR3 protein: SAPPESSYGYT
J gene: TRBJ1-6; D gene: TRBD1; V gene: TRBV6-2/TRBV6-3; CDR3 protein: ASTGTDNSPLH
J gene: TRBJ2-7; D gene: -; V gene: TRBV28; CDR3 protein: ASSLIAGSYEQY
J gene: TRBJ2-2; D gene: TRBD2; V gene: TRBV24-1; CDR3 protein: ATSDLKGLAGTGELF
J gene: TRBJ2-7; D gene: TRBD1; V gene: TRBV28; CDR3 protein: ATLGQGIYEQY
J gene: TRBJ1-1; D gene: -; V gene: TRBV28; CDR3 protein: ASSLQAFLTEAF
J gene: TRBJ1-5; D gene: -; V gene: TRBV20-1; CDR3 protein: SALPEQGPSNQPQH
J gene: TRBJ2-7; D gene: -; V gene: TRBV20-1; CDR3 protein: SATPGTYREQY
J gene: TRBJ2-5; D gene: -; V gene: TRBV6-2/TRBV6-3; CDR3 protein: ASSYSGTTKRNQY
J gene: TRBJ2-7; D gene: TRBD1; V gene: TRBV7-8; CDR3 protein: ASSLARTGRRSYEQY
J gene: TRBJ1-1; D gene: -; V gene: TRBV6-1; CDR3 protein: ASSEGTRIQGTEAF
J gene: TRBJ2-7; D gene: TRBD1; V gene: TRBV11-3; CDR3 protein: ASSLHRDRDYEQY
J gene: TRBJ2-5; D gene: -; V gene: TRBV19; CDR3 protein: ASSISGQETQY